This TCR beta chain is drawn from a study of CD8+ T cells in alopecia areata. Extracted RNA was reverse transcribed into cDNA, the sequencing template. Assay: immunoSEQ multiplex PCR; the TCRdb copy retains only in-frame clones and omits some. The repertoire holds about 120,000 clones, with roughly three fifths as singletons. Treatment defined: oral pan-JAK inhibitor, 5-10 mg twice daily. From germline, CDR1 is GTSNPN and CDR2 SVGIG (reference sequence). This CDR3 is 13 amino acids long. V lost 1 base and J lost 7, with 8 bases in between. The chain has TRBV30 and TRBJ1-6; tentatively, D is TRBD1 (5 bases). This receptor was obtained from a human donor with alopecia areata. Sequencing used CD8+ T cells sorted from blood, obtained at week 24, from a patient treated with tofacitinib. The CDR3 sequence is CAWSGGGNSPLHF. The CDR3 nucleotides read TGTGCCTGGAGTGGCGGGGGAAATTCACCCCTCCACTTT.